What follows are 7 T cell receptor beta chains derived from one specimen sequenced in a study of neurological immune-mediated disorders. TCRdb re-called the 5' RACE reads with MiXCR, one entry per CDR3 protein. Of 54,000 or so distinct CDR3 sequences in the sample, 3% to 4% were seen once. The sample comprised PBMCs. Receptors were obtained from a young woman with multiple sclerosis.

This clonotype occurred many times. Sequence at one end of the junction differs from germline and may be a read error. J is TRBJ1-6 and V is TRBV5-1; 9 bases line up with TRBD1. CDR3 length equals 15 residues. CDR1 is SGHRS, CDR2 YFSETQ, per germline. The CDR3 protein is CASSQTGGNNSPLNF. In DNA form, the CDR3 reads TGCGCCAGCAGCCAGACAGGGGGAAATAATTCACCCCTCAACTTT.

In its sample, this clonotype was seen many times. V gene TRBV15 combines with J gene TRBJ1-5; D remains ambiguous. The CDR3 is 15 amino acids. Trimming took off 5 bases at V and 6 bases at J, with 17 bases between the two ends. The germline gives CDR1 LNHNV, CDR2 YYDKDF (reference sequence). Here the CDR3 reads CATSRGLRGGQPQHF. In DNA, the CDR3 is TGTGCCACCAGCCGGGGATTGCGGGGTGGTCAGCCCCAGCATTTT.

This sequence joins TRBV5-1 and TRBJ1-1, with D hard to call. Germline CDR1 SGHRS, CDR2 YFSETQ. The CDR3 covers 13 residues. Trimming pared 2 bases from V and 10 bases from J, leaving 15 bases between. CDR3 protein: CASSLKSATLAFF. CDR3 in DNA: TGCGCCAGCAGCTTAAAAAGCGCAACTCTAGCTTTCTTT.

The sample holds many counts of this clonotype. The chain combines TRBV27 with TRBJ2-1; 14 bases align to TRBD2. Germline CDR1 MNHEY, CDR2 SMNVEV (reference sequence). The CDR3 sequence is 16 residues long. J lost 9 bases, V lost 3 bases, and 7 bases had no gene match. CDR3 bases: TGTGCCAGCAGTTTCGGACTAGCGGGAGGATTCGGTGAGCAGTTCTTC. Translated, it gives CASSFGLAGGFGEQFF.

There are many counts of this clonotype. V gene TRBV9 combines with J gene TRBJ2-1, with 10 bases fitting TRBD2. Germline trimming cut 4 bases from V and 7 bases from J; bases unmatched to any gene: 8. The germline CDR1 and CDR2 sequences are SGDLS and YYNGEE. This CDR3 is built from 15 residues. This CDR3 reads CASSPRGSGRNEQFF. CDR3 nucleotide sequence: TGTGCCAGCAGCCCCCGTGGTAGCGGGAGGAATGAGCAGTTCTTC.

This clonotype appeared many times. V usage is TRBV7-2 and J usage is TRBJ1-5; D ambiguous. CDR3 length equals 14 residues. Trimming took off 0 bases at V and 6 bases at J, with 9 bases between the two ends. Germline CDR1 reads SGHTA; CDR2 reads FQGNSA. The CDR3 reads CASSLASGPQPQHF. For the CDR3, the DNA is TGTGCCAGCAGCTTAGCAAGTGGTCCTCAGCCCCAGCATTTT.

This clonotype occurred a few times. A read error may explain this, as a much larger clone is one base away. The final CDR3 position lacks the conserved phenylalanine or tryptophan, pointing to a likely read error. The chain is built from TRBV6-1 and TRBJ2-5; TRBD2 matches at 13 bases. V lost 9 bases and J lost 4; bases outside the gene matches: 2. The CDR3 extends over 13 amino acids. Germline loops: CDR1 MNHNS, CDR2 SASEGT. CDR3 nucleotide sequence: TGTGCCAGTAGACTAGCGGGAGGAGAGACCCAGTACTGC. Translated, it gives CASRLAGGETQYC.